This T cell receptor beta chain is from a study of T cells in Graves' hyperthyroidism and ophthalmopathy. Across the whole study: The authors collected peripheral blood at initial diagnosis, before any treatment.

Amplification of TCR beta CDR3 regions used RNA as the template. RT-PCR in the first round (using the HTBI primer set) targeted the TCR CDR3. TCRdb re-called the multiplex PCR reads through MiXCR, storing one row per CDR3 protein. The profile shows 800,000 or so distinct CDR3 sequences, about 38% of them singletons. V shed 8 bases and J shed 7 bases, with 15 bases lying between them. This CDR3 has 12 residues. Graves' hyperthyroidism was deemed stable given no ophthalmopathy progression within 18 months. This clonotype was observed a few times. The V and J genes are TRBV12-3 or TRBV12-4 and TRBJ2-7, with D perhaps matching TRBD1 or TRBD2 (6 bases each). Sequencing input: blood. The receptor's source is a man between 18 and 29 years old with Graves' hyperthyroidism. The CDR3 DNA is TGTGCCAGCTGCCCCTCGGGGGCAGAGCAGTACTTC. Its protein is CASCPSGAEQYF.